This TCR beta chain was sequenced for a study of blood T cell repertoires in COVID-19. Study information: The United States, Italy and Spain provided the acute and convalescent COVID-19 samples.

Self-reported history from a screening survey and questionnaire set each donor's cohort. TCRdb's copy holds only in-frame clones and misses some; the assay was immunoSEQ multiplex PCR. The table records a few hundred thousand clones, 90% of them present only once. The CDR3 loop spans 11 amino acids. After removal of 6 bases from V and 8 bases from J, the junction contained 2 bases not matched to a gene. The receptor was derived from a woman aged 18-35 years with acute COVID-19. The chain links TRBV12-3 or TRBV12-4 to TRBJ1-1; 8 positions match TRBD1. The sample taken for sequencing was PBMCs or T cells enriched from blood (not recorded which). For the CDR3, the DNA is TGTGCCAGCAGACGGACAGGGGAAGCTTTCTTT. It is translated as CASRRTGEAFF.